This T cell receptor (beta chain) was identified in a study of blood T cells in healthy people across ages. Then a second PCR, running about 7 to 11 cycles, was carried out with a sample-barcoded 5' primer and a J-beta primer mix. A single record per CDR3 protein comes from TCRdb applying MiXCR to the 5' RACE reads. The sample carries about 720,000 distinct CDR3 sequences, 20% to 30% recorded once. These same records also appear under a second study, on T cells of mothers and their children.

The TCR sequence derives from a boy younger than 18 in good health. The specimen was blood.

CDR3 in amino acids: CASSRDSGSWETQYF. For the CDR3, the DNA is TGTGCCAGCTCACGCGATAGCGGGAGTTGGGAGACCCAGTACTTC. This chain uses TRBV18 with TRBJ2-5, with 9 bases matching TRBD2. Germline CDR1 KGHSH, CDR2 LQKENI. Unmatched junction bases numbered 8, after V lost 4 bases and J lost 5 bases. CDR3 size: 15 residues.